The rows below give T cell receptor beta chains drawn from one sample of a study of cytomegalovirus exposure and HLA in healthy donors. Method: immunoSEQ multiplex PCR; TCRdb's copy keeps in-frame clones and lacks some. The table lists about 140,000 clones, about four fifths of them singletons. The sequencing input was PBMCs. The receptors shown here come from a man between 18 and 35 years old in good health and CMV-seropositive. Both conserved end residues are part of each CDR3. Each record gives: V gene, J gene, clone size, D gene, CDR3 protein, CDR3 DNA. D genes are given only for firm matches. Expanded clones get a size class; other rows say once, few or many, or leave the size out.

TRBV4-1	TRBJ2-7	.	.	CASSQEDTFPYEQYF	TGCGCCAGCAGCCAAGAGGACACTTTTCCCTACGAGCAGTACTTC
TRBV27	TRBJ2-3	.	TRBD1	CASSSPGQGGTDTQYF	TGTGCCAGCAGTTCGCCGGGACAGGGGGGTACAGATACGCAGTATTTT
TRBV28	TRBJ1-5	.	TRBD1	CASSPRLGLGTGNQPQHF	TGTGCCAGCAGTCCGCGGCTAGGTTTGGGGACAGGCAATCAGCCCCAGCATTTT
TRBV6-1	TRBJ1-1	few	TRBD1	CASSEYPGQIMNTEAFF	TGTGCCAGCAGTGAATACCCGGGACAGATCATGAACACTGAAGCTTTCTTT
TRBV5-6	TRBJ1-2	.	.	CASSLQGDGYTF	TGTGCCAGCAGCTTACAGGGCGATGGCTACACCTTC
TRBV9	TRBJ1-1	.	TRBD1	CASSPPGTANTEAFF	TGTGCCAGCAGCCCTCCCGGGACAGCGAACACTGAAGCTTTCTTT
TRBV29-1	TRBJ2-7	few	TRBD1	CSAGTGENEQYF	TGCAGCGCTGGGACAGGGGAAAACGAGCAGTACTTC
TRBV6-5	TRBJ1-2	.	.	CASSYSSGDYGYTF	TGTGCCAGCAGTTACTCCTCAGGGGACTATGGCTACACCTTC
TRBV4-1	TRBJ2-1	.	.	CASSQDRGSFSYNEQFF	TGCGCCAGCAGCCAAGATCGGGGATCGTTCTCCTACAATGAGCAGTTCTTC
TRBV5-5	TRBJ2-7	.	TRBD2	CASSFSGSPVKSYEQYF	TGTGCCAGCAGCTTTAGCGGGAGCCCCGTTAAATCTTACGAGCAGTACTTC
TRBV4-1	TRBJ2-5	.	TRBD2	CASSQDLAGGPQYF	TGCGCCAGCAGCCAAGATCTAGCGGGAGGGCCCCAGTACTTC
TRBV28	TRBJ2-2	.	.	CATLFTGELFF	TGTGCCACCTTGTTCACCGGGGAGCTGTTTTTT
TRBV9	TRBJ2-7	.	.	CASSVVAGWGDEQYF	TGTGCCAGCAGCGTAGTTGCAGGGTGGGGGGACGAGCAGTACTTC
TRBV18	TRBJ1-1	.	TRBD1	CASSPGQGMNTEAFF	TGTGCCAGCTCACCAGGACAGGGAATGAACACTGAAGCTTTCTTT
TRBV28	TRBJ2-3	.	.	CASIPPRERLDTQYF	TGTGCCAGCATTCCTCCTCGGGAGAGGCTAGATACGCAGTATTTT
TRBV28	TRBJ2-7	.	TRBD1	CASLSIGTDSYEQYF	TGTGCCAGCCTTTCCATAGGGACAGACTCCTACGAGCAGTACTTC
TRBV7-9	TRBJ2-1	.	TRBD1	CSSSTDRDRGHNEQFF	TGTTCCAGCAGCACTGACCGGGACAGGGGACACAATGAGCAGTTCTTC
TRBV21-1	TRBJ2-7	.	.	CASSLLGKGRGEQYF	TGTGCCAGCAGCCTACTAGGGAAAGGGAGGGGTGAGCAGTACTTC
TRBV11-2	TRBJ2-7	.	TRBD1	CASSFTGGLDYEQYF	TGTGCCAGCAGTTTTACAGGGGGCTTGGACTACGAGCAGTACTTC
TRBV5-4	TRBJ1-1	.	TRBD1	CASSQIQGGAEAFF	TGTGCCAGCAGCCAGATACAGGGGGGCGCTGAAGCTTTCTTT
TRBV14	TRBJ2-5	.	TRBD1	CASSQLLGQGQETQYF	TGTGCCAGCAGCCAACTACTCGGACAGGGGCAAGAGACCCAGTACTTC
TRBV10-1	TRBJ2-7	.	TRBD2	CASSGATSGRAYEQYF	TGCGCCAGCAGTGGGGCCACTAGCGGGAGAGCCTACGAGCAGTACTTC
TRBV28	TRBJ1-3	.	.	CASSSPGGDSGNTIYF	TGTGCCAGCAGTTCCCCTGGAGGGGACTCTGGAAACACCATATATTTT
TRBV6-1	TRBJ2-7	once	.	CASSDGVILIHEQYF	TGTGCCAGCAGTGACGGGGTCATATTAATCCACGAGCAGTACTTC
TRBV5-1	TRBJ2-1	.	.	CASSLERGILSNEQFF	TGCGCCAGCAGCTTGGAAAGGGGTATTCTCTCCAATGAGCAGTTCTTC